This T cell receptor beta chain was sequenced in a study of OX40 agonist ivuxolimab in advanced cancers. This CDR3 contains 12 residues. CDR1 is SQVTM, CDR2 ANQGSEA, per germline. Trimming pared 5 bases from V and 4 bases from J, leaving 11 bases between. The method was immunoSEQ multiplex PCR; TCRdb's version includes in-frame clones alone and lacks a portion of them. The repertoire consists of fewer than 40,000 clones, with 80% occurring once and the leading ten covering 7.5% to 10%. The chain carries TRBV29-1 and TRBJ1-2, with unresolved D. Specimen: CD4+ or CD8+ T cells sorted from blood, collected in a trial of the OX40 agonist ivuxolimab. The receptor's source is an adult with an advanced solid tumor such as melanoma, head and neck, liver or kidney cancer. CDR3 region: CSVNREGYGYTF. The CDR3 DNA is TGCAGCGTTAACCGGGAGGGCTATGGCTACACCTTC.